The T cell receptor (beta chain) described here comes from a study of T cell changes during pregnancy in multiple sclerosis. V dropped 0 bases and J dropped 7; count of bases not matched to a gene: 6. This CDR3 contains 15 residues. Germline lookup yields CDR1 LGHNA and CDR2 YSLEER. TCRdb's copy holds only in-frame clones and misses some; the assay was immunoSEQ multiplex PCR. The sample holds 50,000 to 70,000 clones, just over 90% seen once. This chain uses TRBV4-3 with TRBJ1-5, with 7 bases matching TRBD1. This material consisted of peripheral blood, taken after pregnancy. The sequence was collected from a female donor with multiple sclerosis, enrolled in a pregnancy study. CDR3 in amino acids: CASSQDLTGAQPQHF. The CDR3 DNA reads as TGCGCCAGCAGCCAAGATCTCACAGGGGCCCAGCCCCAGCATTTT.